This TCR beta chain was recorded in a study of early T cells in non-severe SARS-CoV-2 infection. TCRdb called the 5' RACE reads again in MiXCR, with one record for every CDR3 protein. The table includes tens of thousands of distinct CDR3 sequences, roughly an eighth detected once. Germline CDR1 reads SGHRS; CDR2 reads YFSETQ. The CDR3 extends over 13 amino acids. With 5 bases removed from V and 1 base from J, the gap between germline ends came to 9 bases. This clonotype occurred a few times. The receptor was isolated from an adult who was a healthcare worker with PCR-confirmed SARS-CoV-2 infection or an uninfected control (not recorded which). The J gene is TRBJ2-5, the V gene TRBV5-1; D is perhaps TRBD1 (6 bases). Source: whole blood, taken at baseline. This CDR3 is CASSRQVQETQYF. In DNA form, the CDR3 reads TGCGCCAGCAGTCGACAGGTCCAAGAGACCCAGTACTTC.